The T cell receptor (beta chain) described here comes from a study of response to subunit inactivated influenza vaccine. Study findings and constraints: Few new T cells, the authors suggested, are recruited by each seasonal influenza vaccination.

Germline V gene data show CDR1 as DFQATT and CDR2 as SNEGSKA (reference sequence). The CDR3 covers 13 residues. V lost 6 bases and J 3 bases, leaving 14 bases between the germline ends. TCRdb re-analysed the RT-PCR reads in MiXCR, keeping a single row per CDR3 protein. The data show 600,000 to 850,000 distinct CDR3 sequences, around 15% seen once. This clonotype was detected a few times. The antigen remains unidentified. The chain has TRBV20-1 and TRBJ2-5; D might be TRBD2 (6 bases). The source of this sequence is a man between 50 and 59 years old who received an inactivated influenza vaccine. The sequencing used PBMCs from blood, collected around 15 days before vaccination. As DNA, the CDR3 is TGCAGTGCCCGGAGACTAGATGAAGAGACCCAGTACTTC. Encoded protein: CSARRLDEETQYF.